The 26 T cell receptor beta chains below were found in one sample sequenced in a study of blood T cell repertoires in COVID-19. TCRdb's copy holds only in-frame clones and misses some; the assay was immunoSEQ multiplex PCR. This table holds approximately 140,000 clones, around 82% found once. The sample taken for sequencing was PBMCs or T cells enriched from blood (not recorded which). These receptors originate from a man aged 50 or older in a cohort exposed to, infected with or recovered from COVID-19 (not recorded which).

The chain joins TRBV9 to TRBJ1-2, with 9 bases matching TRBD1. Unmatched junction bases numbered 1, after V lost 0 bases and J lost 4 bases. This CDR3 is 14 amino acids long. CDR1 is SGDLS, CDR2 YYNGEE, per germline. CDR3 protein: CASSVEDRGYGYTF. In DNA form, the CDR3 reads TGTGCCAGCAGCGTAGAGGACAGGGGCTATGGCTACACCTTC. The complete variable domain, with remaining parts taken from reference TRBV9 and TRBJ1-2, reads DSGVTQTPKHLITATGQRVTLRCSPRSGDLSVYWYQQSLDQGLQFLIQYYNGEERAKGNILERFSAQQFPDLHSELNLSSLELGDSALYFCASSVEDRGYGYTFGSGTRLTVV.

The gene calls are TRBV12-5 and TRBJ1-1, with D possibly TRBD1 on 6 matching bases. Deletions cut 3 bases from V and 5 bases from J, with 10 bases between. Per the germline V gene, CDR1 is LGHNT and CDR2 is FRNRAP. This CDR3 spans 13 amino acids. The CDR3 reads CASGFEQGTEAFF. In DNA, the CDR3 is TGTGCTAGTGGTTTCGAACAGGGAACTGAAGCTTTCTTT.

The CDR3 is CASSQGTGGNTEAFF. The CDR3 DNA reads as TGTGCCAGCAGCCAAGGGACGGGGGGGAACACTGAAGCTTTCTTT. The gene calls are TRBV14 and TRBJ1-1; maybe TRBD1 (5 bases). Germline V gives CDR1 SGHDN, CDR2 FVKESK. The CDR3 runs 15 residues. V lost 1 base, J lost 1 base, and 10 bases lay in between.

The genes are TRBV2 and TRBJ2-3; TRBD2 aligns across 10 bases. CDR3 size: 13 residues. V trimming: 10 bases; J trimming: 6 bases; junction bases outside the gene matches: 7. Germline CDR1 and CDR2: SNHLY and FYNNEI. The CDR3 nucleotides are TGTGCCATAACCGGGACTAGCGACGATACGCAGTATTTT. Translating gives CAITGTSDDTQYF.

The V and J genes are TRBV6-2 or TRBV6-3 and TRBJ1-1; 7 bases are a match to TRBD1. The CDR3 extends over 15 amino acids. CDR1 is MNHEY, CDR2 SVGEGT, per germline. With 2 bases clipped from V and 3 bases from J, the junction kept 6 bases outside the gene matches. This CDR3 is CASSYAGTAYTEAFF. The CDR3, as DNA: TGTGCCAGCAGTTACGCGGGGACAGCTTACACTGAAGCTTTCTTT.

The chain couples TRBV24-1 to TRBJ2-1; 11 bases map to TRBD2. The length of the CDR3 is 16 residues. The germline V gene has CDR1 KGHDR and CDR2 SFDVKD. With V trimmed by 4 bases and J by 6 bases, 7 bases remained unmatched. As DNA, the CDR3 is TGTGCCACCAGTGACTCCACTAGCGGGGGTCGCAATGAGCAGTTCTTC. Its protein is CATSDSTSGGRNEQFF.

This chain connects TRBV4-1 to TRBJ1-4; TRBD1 might be the D (5 bases). With 1 base removed from V and 7 bases from J, the gap between germline ends came to 13 bases. The CDR3 loop spans 15 amino acids. Germline-derived CDR1 and CDR2 are MGHRA and YSYEKL. The CDR3, as DNA: TGCGCCAGCAGCCAAGTGCCAGGGAGGAGTGAAAAACTGTTTTTT. Encoded protein: CASSQVPGRSEKLFF.

The rearrangement uses TRBV19 and TRBJ1-2; D gene uncertain. V was cut by 5 bases and J by 4 bases, with 20 bases left in between. The germline gives CDR1 LNHDA, CDR2 SQIVND (reference sequence). CDR3 length: 16 amino acids. The CDR3 spells CASSSAPTAGLYGYTF. The CDR3 DNA is TGTGCCAGTAGTTCGGCCCCAACGGCCGGACTCTATGGCTACACCTTC. Supplemented by reference TRBV19 and TRBJ1-2, the full variable domain reads DGGITQSPKYLFRKEGQNVTLSCEQNLNHDAMYWYRQDPGQGLRLIYYSQIVNDFQKGDIAEGYSVSREKKESFPLTVTSAQKNPTAFYLCASSSAPTAGLYGYTFGSGTRLTVV.

The J gene is TRBJ2-3, the V gene TRBV12-5, with TRBD2 identical over 11 bases. CDR3 length: 16 amino acids. With V trimmed by 7 bases and J by 3 bases, 9 bases remained unmatched. The germline CDR1 and CDR2 sequences are LGHNT and FRNRAP. CDR3 sequence reads: CASVGTSGESTDTQYF. CDR3 sequence (DNA): TGTGCTAGTGTCGGGACTAGCGGTGAGTCAACAGATACGCAGTATTTT.

The chain joins TRBV28 to TRBJ1-4; tentative D call: TRBD1 (5 bases). Per germline, CDR1 MDHEN and CDR2 SYDVKM. CDR3 length equals 13 residues. The V and J ends lost 5 bases and 4 bases respectively, with 8 bases between them. The CDR3 DNA sequence: TGTGCCAGCAGTGGGGCCATTAATGAAAAACTGTTTTTT. Its translation is CASSGAINEKLFF.

A single count supports this clone. The genes are TRBV15 and TRBJ1-2; 7 nucleotides align to TRBD1. This CDR3 comprises 14 residues. J gave up 8 bases and V 2 bases, and 8 bases lay outside the gene matches. Per the germline V gene, CDR1 is LNHNV and CDR2 is YYDKDF (reference sequence). In DNA, the CDR3 is TGTGCCACCAGCAGACCTGGACAGGAAATGGGCTACACCTTC. Encoded protein: CATSRPGQEMGYTF. Based on the CDR3 plus reference TRBV15 and TRBJ1-2, the full variable domain is DAMVIQNPRYQVTQFGKPVTLSCSQTLNHNVMYWYQQKSSQAPKLLFHYYDKDFNNEADTPDNFQSRRPNTSFCFLDIRSPGLGDTAMYLCATSRPGQEMGYTFGSGTRLTVV.

The chain uses TRBV6-1 and TRBJ1-5; 7 bases are a match to TRBD1. J gave up 6 bases and V 1 base, and 9 bases lay outside the gene matches. CDR3 length: 16 amino acids. Germline CDR1 and CDR2: MNHNS and SASEGT. The CDR3 DNA reads TGTGCCAGCAGTGAAGGTGTGACAGGGAACAGTCAGCCCCAGCATTTT. The encoded protein is CASSEGVTGNSQPQHF.

This chain joins TRBV4-1 and TRBJ1-5; D is possibly TRBD1 (6 bases). Trimming shortened V by 4 bases and J by 2 bases, and 21 bases separated the two germline ends. Germline CDR1 and CDR2: MGHRA and YSYEKL. The CDR3 is 18 amino acids. The chain's CDR3 is CASSLQGNTLEGNQPQHF. In DNA form, the CDR3 reads TGCGCCAGCAGCCTTCAGGGGAATACGCTGGAAGGCAATCAGCCCCAGCATTTT.

J is TRBJ1-2 and V is TRBV3-1 (or the pseudogene TRBV3-2), with 9 bases identical to TRBD1. V gave up 4 bases and J gave up 14 bases; unmatched junction bases: 14. The CDR3 is made up of 14 amino acids. Germline CDR1 is LGHDT and CDR2 is YNNKEL (reference sequence). The CDR3 DNA reads as TGTGCCAGCAGCCCTAGGGACAGGGACCCTTCTAAGACCTTC. The encoded protein is CASSPRDRDPSKTF.

The V gene is TRBV9, the J gene TRBJ2-1, with TRBD2 matching over 9 bases. J gave up 4 bases and V 3 bases, and 8 bases lay outside the gene matches. The CDR3 totals 16 residues. Germline values: CDR1 SGDLS, CDR2 YYNGEE. This CDR3 reads CASSARLAGAYNEQFF. The DNA of the CDR3 is TGTGCCAGCAGCGCCCGTTTAGCGGGGGCTTACAATGAGCAGTTCTTC.

The chain has TRBV19 and TRBJ1-2; 11 bases map to TRBD1. With V trimmed by 7 bases and J by 7 bases, 8 bases remained unmatched. The CDR3 runs to 14 residues. Per the germline V gene, CDR1 is LNHDA and CDR2 is SQIVND (reference sequence). The CDR3 nucleotides read TGTGCCAGTAATTACCGGGACAGGGGGATTGGCTACACCTTC. It specifies CASNYRDRGIGYTF.

Concerning this clone itself: Other DNA sequences in the sample encode the same CDR3. The chain is built from TRBV29-1 and TRBJ1-2, with a weak D call TRBD1 (6 bases). Germline V CDR1 and CDR2: SQVTM, ANQGSEA. Trimming pared 3 bases from V and 5 bases from J, leaving 7 bases between. There are 11 residues in the CDR3. The CDR3 region has the DNA TGCAGCGTTGACAGGGGTTATGGCTACACCTTC. It encodes CSVDRGYGYTF.

V usage is TRBV12-5 and J usage is TRBJ2-5; no clear D. Germline loops: CDR1 LGHNT, CDR2 FRNRAP. This CDR3 comprises 16 residues. V lost 4 bases, J lost 0 bases, and 15 bases lay in between. In nucleotides, the CDR3 is TGTGCTAGTGGTTGGAAGGATCACAGAAACCAAGAGACCCAGTACTTC. Protein sequence: CASGWKDHRNQETQYF.

This chain connects TRBV6-5 to TRBJ2-7, with D uncertain. CDR3 length: 11 amino acids. Germline CDR1 is MNHEY and CDR2 is SVGAGI. With 8 bases removed from V and 5 bases from J, the gap between germline ends came to 10 bases. The DNA for the CDR3 is TGTGCCAGCGGCCCCTTCGACGAGCAGTACTTC. This encodes CASGPFDEQYF.

This clone was seen only once. The rearrangement joins TRBV10-2 to TRBJ2-3, with TRBD1 identical over 9 bases. Per germline, CDR1 WSHSY and CDR2 SAAADI. Trimming at V came to 3 bases and at J to 3 bases, leaving 7 bases not matched to a gene. CDR3 length equals 16 residues. CDR3 coding DNA: TGCGCCAGCAGTGATACCGGGACAGGGTTTACAGATACGCAGTATTTT. Translated, it gives CASSDTGTGFTDTQYF.

The chain combines TRBV7-3 with TRBJ2-1; D gene ambiguous. From germline, CDR1 is SGHTA and CDR2 FQGTGA. Trimming removed 5 bases at V and 6 bases at J, with 23 bases between. The CDR3 has 17 residues. The CDR3 loop is CASSPEAGMPSLNEQFF. CDR3 bases: TGTGCCAGCAGCCCAGAGGCCGGCATGCCCTCCCTCAATGAGCAGTTCTTC.

The chain employs TRBV12-3 or TRBV12-4 and TRBJ1-2, with 7 bases aligning to TRBD1. This CDR3 is 13 amino acids long. V lost 7 bases to trimming and J lost 4 bases; unmatched junction nucleotides: 6. This CDR3 reads CASTKGQTYGYTF. CDR3 in DNA: TGTGCCAGCACCAAGGGACAGACCTATGGCTACACCTTC.

The gene calls are TRBV24-1 and TRBJ2-1; no definite D call. The V end was cut by 10 bases, the J end by 2 bases, with 17 bases between. The CDR3 covers 15 residues. CDR1 is KGHDR and CDR2 is SFDVKD in the germline V gene. The CDR3 DNA reads as TGTGCCACTCCCGGCGGTCGTTCGACCTACAATGAGCAGTTCTTC. Translating gives CATPGGRSTYNEQFF.

This clone was seen a few times. The V gene is TRBV2, the J gene TRBJ1-1, with 9 bases that match TRBD1. Germline CDR1 is SNHLY and CDR2 is FYNNEI. J gave up 4 bases and V 7 bases, and 7 bases lay outside the gene matches. The CDR3 is made up of 14 amino acids. The CDR3 DNA is TGTGCCAGCACTTTGGGACAGGGACGCACTGAAGCTTTCTTT. Its translation: CASTLGQGRTEAFF.

This clone has more than one count but fewer than ten. The V call is TRBV14, the J call TRBJ2-7, with D maybe TRBD1 (6 bases). CDR1 and CDR2 (germline): SGHDN, FVKESK. The CDR3 has 14 amino acids. V shed 5 bases and J shed 2 bases, with 13 bases lying between them. The CDR3 spells CASSTQQGPYEQYF. CDR3 sequence (DNA): TGTGCCAGCAGCACGCAACAGGGTCCCTACGAGCAGTACTTC.

The chain recombines TRBV2 with TRBJ2-5; TRBD2 agrees at 7 bases. This CDR3 is built from 14 residues. From germline, CDR1 is SNHLY and CDR2 FYNNEI. With V trimmed by 2 bases and J by 7 bases, 7 bases remained unmatched. This CDR3 reads CASSERTSGGTQYF. The DNA for the CDR3 is TGTGCCAGCAGTGAAAGGACGTCGGGGGGGACCCAGTACTTC.